This T cell receptor beta chain derives from a study of early stage breast cancer tumors. Study at large: Approximately 9.4-fold was the mean read coverage per sample. Whole-study findings and limits: In about 90% of the 16 patients, blood comparison separated tumor from normal breast.

With V trimmed by 2 bases and J by 3 bases, 6 bases remained unmatched. The CDR3 is 16 residues long. Germline loops: CDR1 MNHEY, CDR2 SVGAGI. Repertoires were generated with immunoSEQ multiplex PCR, while TCRdb's copy carries only in-frame clones and drops some. Of just over 70,000 clones in the sample, more than 65% were seen once. On this clone itself: Its antigen is still unknown.

The TCR comes from a person in their sixties with breast cancer. The rearrangement uses TRBV6-5 and TRBJ1-1; 10 bases are a match to TRBD1. Sequencing was performed on blood. The CDR3 DNA sequence: TGTGCCAGCAGTTACGGAGGGACAGGGGAGTACACTGAAGCTTTCTTT. It yields the protein CASSYGGTGEYTEAFF.